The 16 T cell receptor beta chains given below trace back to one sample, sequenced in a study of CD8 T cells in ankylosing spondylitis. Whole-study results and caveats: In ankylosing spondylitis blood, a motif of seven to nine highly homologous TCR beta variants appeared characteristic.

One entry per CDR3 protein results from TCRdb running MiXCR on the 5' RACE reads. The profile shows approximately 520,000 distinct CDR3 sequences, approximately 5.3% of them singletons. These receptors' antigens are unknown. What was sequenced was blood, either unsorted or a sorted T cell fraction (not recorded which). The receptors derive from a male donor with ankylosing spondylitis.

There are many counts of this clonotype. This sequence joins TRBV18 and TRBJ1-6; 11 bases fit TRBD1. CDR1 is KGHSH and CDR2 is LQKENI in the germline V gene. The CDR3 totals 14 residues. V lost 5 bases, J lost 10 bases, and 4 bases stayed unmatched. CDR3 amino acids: CASSWGQGESPLHF. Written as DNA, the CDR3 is TGTGCCAGCTCATGGGGACAGGGGGAATCACCCCTCCACTTT.

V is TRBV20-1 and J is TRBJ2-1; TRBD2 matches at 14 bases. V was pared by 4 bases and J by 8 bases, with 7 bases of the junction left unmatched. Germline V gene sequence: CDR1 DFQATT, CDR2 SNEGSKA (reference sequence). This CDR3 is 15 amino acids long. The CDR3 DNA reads TGCAGTGCTACCTGGACTAGCGGGAGGTTGGATGAGCAGTTCTTC. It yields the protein CSATWTSGRLDEQFF.

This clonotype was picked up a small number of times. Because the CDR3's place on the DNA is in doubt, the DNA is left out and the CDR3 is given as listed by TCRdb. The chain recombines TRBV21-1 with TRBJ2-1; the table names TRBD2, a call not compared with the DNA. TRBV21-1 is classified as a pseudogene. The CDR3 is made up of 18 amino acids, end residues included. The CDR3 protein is CASSKVASGSILGNEQFF.

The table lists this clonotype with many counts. The CDR3 DNA follows: TGTGCCAGCTCCAAGGGGGGACTCTGGTACCAAGAGACCCAGTACTTC. Its protein product is CASSKGGLWYQETQYF. This rearrangement joins TRBV12-3 or TRBV12-4 to TRBJ2-5; possibly TRBD1 or TRBD2 for D (6 bases each). V shed 8 bases and J shed 0 bases, with 19 bases lying between them. There are 16 residues in the CDR3.

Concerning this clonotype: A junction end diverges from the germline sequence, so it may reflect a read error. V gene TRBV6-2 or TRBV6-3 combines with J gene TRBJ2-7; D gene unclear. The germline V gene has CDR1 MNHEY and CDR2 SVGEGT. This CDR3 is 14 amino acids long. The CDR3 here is CASSYPALAGPPFF. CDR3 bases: TGTGCCAGCAGTTACCCAGCGTTGGCCGGACCCCCTTTCTTC.

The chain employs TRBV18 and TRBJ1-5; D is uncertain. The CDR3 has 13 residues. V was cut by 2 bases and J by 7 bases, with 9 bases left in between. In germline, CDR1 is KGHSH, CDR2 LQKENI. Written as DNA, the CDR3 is TGTGCCAGCTCACCAGTGGCCGACCAGCCCCAGCATTTT. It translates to CASSPVADQPQHF.

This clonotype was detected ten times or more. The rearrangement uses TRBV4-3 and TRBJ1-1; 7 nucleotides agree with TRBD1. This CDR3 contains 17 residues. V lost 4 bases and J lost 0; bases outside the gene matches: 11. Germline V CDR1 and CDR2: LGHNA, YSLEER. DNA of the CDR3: TGCGCCAGCAGCCCAGTTAGACAGGGCGGCGTGAACACTGAAGCTTTCTTT. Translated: CASSPVRQGGVNTEAFF.

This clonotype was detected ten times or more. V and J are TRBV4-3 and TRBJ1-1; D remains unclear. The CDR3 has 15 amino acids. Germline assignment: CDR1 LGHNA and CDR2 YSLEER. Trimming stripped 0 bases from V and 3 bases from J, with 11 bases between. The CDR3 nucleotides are TGCGCCAGCAGCCAAGATGTAGGGAGATACACTGAAGCTTTCTTT. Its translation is CASSQDVGRYTEAFF.

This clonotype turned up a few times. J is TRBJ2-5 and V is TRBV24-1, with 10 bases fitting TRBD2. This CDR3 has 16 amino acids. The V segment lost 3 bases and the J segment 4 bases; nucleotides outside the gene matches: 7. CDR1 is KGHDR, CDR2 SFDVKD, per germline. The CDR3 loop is CATSDARLAGGETQYF. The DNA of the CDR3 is TGTGCCACCAGTGATGCACGACTAGCGGGTGGAGAGACCCAGTACTTC.

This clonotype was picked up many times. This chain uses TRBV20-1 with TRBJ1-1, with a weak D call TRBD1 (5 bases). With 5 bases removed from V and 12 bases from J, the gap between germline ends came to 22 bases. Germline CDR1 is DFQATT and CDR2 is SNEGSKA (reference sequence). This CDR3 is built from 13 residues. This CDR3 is CSASPTTGPETFF. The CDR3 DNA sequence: TGCAGTGCTTCCCCTACTACAGGTCCGGAAACTTTCTTT.

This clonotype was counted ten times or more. In DNA form, the CDR3 reads TGTGCCAGCAGCCCTCACGAGGGGAACACTGAAGCTTTCTTT. Protein sequence: CASSPHEGNTEAFF. The chain recombines TRBV7-2 with TRBJ1-1; D ambiguous. Germline-derived CDR1 and CDR2 are SGHTA and FQGNSA. This CDR3 has 14 amino acids. Deletions cut 5 bases from V and 1 base from J, with 11 bases between.

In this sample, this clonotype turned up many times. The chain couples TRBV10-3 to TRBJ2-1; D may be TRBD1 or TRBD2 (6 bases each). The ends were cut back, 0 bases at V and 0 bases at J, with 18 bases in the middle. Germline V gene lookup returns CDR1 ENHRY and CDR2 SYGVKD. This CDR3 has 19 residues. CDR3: CAISESLGGGPSSYNEQFF. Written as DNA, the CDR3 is TGTGCCATCAGTGAGTCCCTAGGAGGGGGACCTAGCTCCTACAATGAGCAGTTCTTC.

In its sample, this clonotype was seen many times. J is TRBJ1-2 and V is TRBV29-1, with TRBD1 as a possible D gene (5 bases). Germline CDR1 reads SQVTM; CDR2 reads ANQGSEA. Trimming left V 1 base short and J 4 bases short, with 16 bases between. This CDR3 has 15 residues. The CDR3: CSVEGEGNVGYGYTF. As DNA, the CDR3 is TGCAGCGTTGAAGGGGAGGGGAACGTGGGCTATGGCTACACCTTC. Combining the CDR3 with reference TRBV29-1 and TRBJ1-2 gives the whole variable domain SAVISQKPSRDICQRGTSLTIQCQVDSQVTMMFWYRQQPGQSLTLIATANQGSEATYESGFVIDKFPISRPNLTFSTLTVSNMSPEDSSIYLCSVEGEGNVGYGYTFGSGTRLTVV.

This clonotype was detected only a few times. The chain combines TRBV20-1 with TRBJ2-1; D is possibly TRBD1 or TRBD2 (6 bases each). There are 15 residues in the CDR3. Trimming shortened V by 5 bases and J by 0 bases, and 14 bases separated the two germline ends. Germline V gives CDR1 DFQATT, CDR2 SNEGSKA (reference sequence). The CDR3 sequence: CSAGMGGSSYNEQFF. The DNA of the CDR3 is TGCAGTGCTGGGATGGGGGGCAGCTCCTACAATGAGCAGTTCTTC.

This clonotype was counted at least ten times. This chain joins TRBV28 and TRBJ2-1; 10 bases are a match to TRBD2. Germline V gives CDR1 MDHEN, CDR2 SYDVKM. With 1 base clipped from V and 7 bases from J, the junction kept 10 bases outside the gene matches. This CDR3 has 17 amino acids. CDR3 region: CASSLSLTSGKMNEQFF. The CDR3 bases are TGTGCCAGCAGTTTATCGCTAACTAGCGGGAAGATGAATGAGCAGTTCTTC.

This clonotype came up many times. The CDR3 DNA sequence: TGTGCCAGCAGCGCTTCCAACACCATATATTTT. Translated, it gives CASSASNTIYF. The V gene is TRBV9, the J gene TRBJ1-3; D uncertain. The CDR3 is 11 amino acids. The V end lost 3 bases, the J end lost 7 bases, and 5 bases lay between the germline ends. Per the germline V gene, CDR1 is SGDLS and CDR2 is YYNGEE.